This T cell receptor beta chain was found in a study of identical twins. The germline CDR1 and CDR2 sequences are DFQATT and SNEGSKA (reference sequence). The CDR3 extends over 18 amino acids. Concerning this clonotype: What it binds is not known.

Study results and limitations: Weaker excess twin sharing was observed in beta out-of-frame sequences.

TCRdb passed the 5' RACE reads through MiXCR, listing each CDR3 protein once. The table shows 350,000 to 600,000 distinct CDR3 sequences, with over 12% occurring only once. The same data also contributed to another study, on yellow fever vaccine responses in identical twins. Per that study: Twins' vaccine T cell responses reportedly seemed partly convergent and partly personalized.

Sequenced: CD4+ T cells sorted from blood. The sequence was obtained from a woman younger than 30 in good health. V and J are TRBV20-1 and TRBJ2-4, with TRBD2 matching 8 bases. CDR3 amino acids: CSSGGLAGGKVAKNIQYF. The CDR3 nucleotides read TGCAGCTCGGGGGGCCTGGCGGGGGGCAAGGTAGCCAAAAACATTCAGTACTTC.